A single sample is the source of the 21 T cell receptor beta chains below, sequenced in a study of T cell responses to AZD1222 COVID-19 vaccine. The data were produced by immunoSEQ multiplex PCR, yet TCRdb's version contains in-frame clones alone and is incomplete. The repertoire holds tens of thousands of clones, approximately 89% seen once, with about 9.3% in the top ten. The sequenced sample was peripheral blood, obtained 28 days after the second AZD1222 dose. These receptors were taken from an adult who received the AZD1222 COVID-19 vaccine.

The chain couples TRBV4-3 to TRBJ1-4, with 11 bases matching TRBD1. Germline V gene sequence: CDR1 LGHNA, CDR2 YSLEER. This CDR3 has 18 amino acids. The V segment lost 3 bases and the J segment 0 bases; nucleotides outside the gene matches: 6. The CDR3 loop is CASSQDRGRGATNEKLFF. Here the CDR3 DNA reads TGCGCCAGCAGCCAGGACAGGGGGCGCGGCGCAACTAATGAAAAACTGTTTTTT.

V gene TRBV21-1 combines with J gene TRBJ1-6; TRBD1 is the table's D call, not checked against the DNA. TRBV21-1 is a listed pseudogene. This CDR3 spans 15 amino acids. CDR3 protein: CASSKEGDQNSPLHF. The CDR3 DNA is TGTGCCAGCAGCAAAGAGGGGGACCAAAATTCACCCCTCCACTTT.

The CDR3: CASSLVLNTEAFF. The CDR3 region has the DNA TGTGCCAGCAGCTTAGTATTGAACACTGAAGCTTTCTTT. J is TRBJ1-1 and V is TRBV7-2; D uncertain. The germline V gene has CDR1 SGHTA and CDR2 FQGNSA. The CDR3 has 13 amino acids. Between the trimmed V and J ends, which lost 1 base and 0 bases, there was a span of 3 bases. The full variable domain, with the rest looked up from reference TRBV7-2 and TRBJ1-1, is GAGVSQSPSNKVTEKGKDVELRCDPISGHTALYWYRQSLGQGLEFLIYFQGNSAPDKSGLPSDRFSAERTGGSVSTLTIQRTQQEDSAVYLCASSLVLNTEAFFGQGTRLTVV.

The V call is TRBV3-1 (or the pseudogene TRBV3-2), the J call TRBJ1-1; D ambiguous. The CDR3 sequence is 14 residues long. Germline V gives CDR1 LGHDT, CDR2 YNNKEL (reference sequence). Trimming removed 4 bases from V and 3 bases from J, with 12 bases in between. This CDR3 is CASSRGSSYTEAFF. The CDR3 DNA follows: TGTGCCAGCAGCCGCGGCAGCTCGTACACTGAAGCTTTCTTT.

The gene calls are TRBV11-3 and TRBJ2-1; D gene uncertain. V lost 3 bases and J 10 bases, leaving 10 bases between the germline ends. This CDR3 comprises 12 residues. The germline V gene has CDR1 SGHNT and CDR2 YENEEA. CDR3 amino acids: CASSLKGWEQFF. CDR3 coding DNA: TGTGCCAGCAGCTTGAAGGGATGGGAGCAGTTCTTC.

This chain joins TRBV19 and TRBJ2-7, with 7 bases identical to TRBD1. Germline CDR1 and CDR2: LNHDA and SQIVND (reference sequence). After removal of 5 bases from V and 2 bases from J, the junction contained 6 bases not matched to a gene. CDR3 length: 14 residues. The CDR3 loop is CASSVMTGPYEQYF. The CDR3 bases are TGTGCCAGTAGTGTGATGACAGGGCCCTACGAGCAGTACTTC.

The chain is built from TRBV6-5 and TRBJ2-7, with D possibly TRBD1 on 6 matching bases. V was clipped by 0 bases and J by 4 bases, with 13 bases between them. The CDR3 loop spans 15 amino acids. Germline V gene sequence: CDR1 MNHEY, CDR2 SVGAGI. The CDR3 protein is CASSYSMSGEYEQYF. The CDR3 DNA reads as TGTGCCAGCAGTTACTCGATGTCAGGGGAGTACGAGCAGTACTTC.

The CDR3 here is CASSPPNHNEQFF. The CDR3 region has the DNA TGTGCCAGCAGCCCCCCGAACCACAATGAGCAGTTCTTC. V and J are TRBV5-4 and TRBJ2-1, with unresolved D. The CDR3 is made up of 13 amino acids. Trimming shortened V by 4 bases and J by 5 bases, and 10 bases separated the two germline ends. CDR1 is SGHNT and CDR2 is YYREEE in the germline V gene (reference sequence).

The V and J genes are TRBV6-5 and TRBJ1-2; possibly TRBD1 for D (5 bases). CDR3 size: 14 residues. CDR1 and CDR2 from the germline V gene are MNHEY and SVGAGI. The germline V and J ends were trimmed by 6 bases and 4 bases, with 15 bases remaining between them. CDR3 sequence (DNA): TGTGCCAGCAGCCTCGGGGCCGGGGGCTATGGCTACACCTTC. It codes for CASSLGAGGYGYTF.

This clone appeared once. This chain uses TRBV10-3 with TRBJ2-1, with TRBD1 matching 7 bases. Germline CDR1 is ENHRY and CDR2 is SYGVKD. J lost 0 bases, V lost 0 bases, and 2 bases had no gene match. This CDR3 has 16 residues. The CDR3 here is CAISESRQGSYNEQFF. The CDR3 nucleotides read TGTGCCATCAGTGAGTCCCGACAGGGCTCCTACAATGAGCAGTTCTTC.

This chain joins TRBV19 and TRBJ2-1; D is ambiguous. CDR1 and CDR2 from the germline V gene are LNHDA and SQIVND (reference sequence). Trimming took off 3 bases at V and 7 bases at J, with 7 bases between the two ends. This CDR3 contains 12 residues. CDR3 coding DNA: TGTGCCAGTAGTATCCGGAGAAATGAGCAGTTCTTC. Amino acids: CASSIRRNEQFF.

The chain carries TRBV6-5 and TRBJ2-3; the D gene could be TRBD1 or TRBD2 (7 bases each). V lost 7 bases, J lost 6 bases, and 17 bases lay in between. CDR3 size: 14 residues. Germline loops: CDR1 MNHEY, CDR2 SVGAGI. As DNA, the CDR3 is TGTGCCAGCAAAGACAGGGCCGGGGGGGATACGCAGTATTTT. This codes for CASKDRAGGDTQYF.

The rearrangement links TRBV6-1 to TRBJ2-1, with a weak D call TRBD2 (6 bases). V dropped 4 bases and J dropped 10 bases, with 17 bases sitting between them. Germline CDR1 reads MNHNS; CDR2 reads SASEGT. The CDR3 sequence is 14 residues long. The CDR3 coding sequence is TGTGCCAGCAGTGGAGACGGGCGGGGCCCCGAGCAGTTCTTC. It translates to CASSGDGRGPEQFF.

This chain connects TRBV27 to TRBJ2-5; D call uncertain. This CDR3 is built from 15 residues. Germline-derived CDR1 and CDR2 are MNHEY and SMNVEV (reference sequence). Trimming removed 0 bases at V and 0 bases at J, with 8 bases between. The CDR3 bases are TGTGCCAGCAGTTTATCTTTCGGAAACCAAGAGACCCAGTACTTC. This translates into CASSLSFGNQETQYF.

The chain employs TRBV4-3 and TRBJ1-5; TRBD1 agrees at 10 bases. The CDR3 length is 15 residues. Trimming cost V 3 bases and J 8 bases; bases outside gene matches: 7. Germline CDR1 and CDR2: LGHNA and YSLEER. The CDR3 here is CASSQSDRGGKPQHF. Written as DNA, the CDR3 is TGCGCCAGCAGCCAGTCGGACAGGGGGGGTAAGCCCCAGCATTTT.

The chain uses TRBV5-1 and TRBJ2-1; 8 nucleotides agree with TRBD2. CDR1 and CDR2 (germline): SGHRS, YFSETQ. The CDR3 loop spans 16 amino acids. J lost 2 bases, V lost 1 base, and 5 bases had no gene match. In DNA, the CDR3 is TGCGCCAGCAGCTTGACTTTAGCGGGGACCTACAATGAGCAGTTCTTC. Its protein is CASSLTLAGTYNEQFF.

The chain links TRBV5-6 to TRBJ2-3; 9 bases are shared with TRBD2. V was pared by 0 bases and J by 0 bases, with 2 bases of the junction left unmatched. Germline loops: CDR1 SGHDT, CDR2 YYEEEE. This CDR3 is 16 amino acids long. CDR3 DNA sequence: TGTGCCAGCAGCTTGGTCGCGGGGGGGAGCACAGATACGCAGTATTTT. It translates to CASSLVAGGSTDTQYF.

This clone was counted between two and nine times. This rearrangement joins TRBV12-3 or TRBV12-4 to TRBJ1-1, with D perhaps TRBD1 (6 bases). This CDR3 is built from 13 residues. Trimming took off 1 base at V and 6 bases at J, with 9 bases between the two ends. The CDR3, as DNA: TGTGCCAGCAGTTTAGAGGGGGGCGCTGAAGCTTTCTTT. Translating gives CASSLEGGAEAFF.

The chain couples TRBV5-4 to TRBJ1-2, with a tentative D call TRBD1 (6 bases). V was cut by 1 base and J by 4 bases, with 14 bases left in between. The CDR3 has 15 residues. Germline CDR1 and CDR2: SGHNT and YYREEE (reference sequence). This CDR3 reads CASSLKGGAGYGYTF. The CDR3 region has the DNA TGTGCCAGCAGCTTGAAGGGGGGCGCGGGCTATGGCTACACCTTC. Full variable domain (rest looked up from reference TRBV5-4 and TRBJ1-2): ETGVTQSPTHLIKTRGQQVTLRCSSQSGHNTVSWYQQALGQGPQFIFQYYREEENGRGNFPPRFSGLQFPNYSSELNVNALELDDSALYLCASSLKGGAGYGYTFGSGTRLTVV.

This sequence joins TRBV6-2 or TRBV6-3 and TRBJ2-5; either TRBD1 or TRBD2 may supply D (5 bases each). The CDR3 has 13 amino acids. From germline, CDR1 is MNHEY and CDR2 SVGEGT. The V end lost 3 bases, the J end lost 4 bases, and 9 bases lay between the germline ends. This CDR3 reads CASSYGGRETQYF. CDR3 coding DNA: TGTGCCAGCAGTTATGGGGGTCGAGAGACCCAGTACTTC.

CDR3 in amino acids: CASSQGGNSNQPQHF. CDR3 nucleotide sequence: TGTGCCAGCAGCCAAGGGGGAAATAGCAATCAGCCCCAGCATTTT. The chain has TRBV7-6 and TRBJ1-5; tentatively, D is TRBD1 (6 bases). CDR3 length: 15 residues. CDR1 is SGHVS, CDR2 FNYEAQ, per germline. The germline V and J ends were trimmed by 5 bases and 0 bases, with 11 bases remaining between them.